Following are 9 T cell receptor beta chains from one sample sequenced in a study of blood T cell repertoires in COVID-19 (TCRdb year 2020). The method behind the library was the immunoSEQ multiplex PCR assay. TCRdb carries this immuneACCESS record with in-frame sequences only. Its versions omit some clonotypes, under half of them owing to an unresolved V gene in the studies checked, with the rest unexplained. The sample includes over 200,000 clones, with 70% to 85% observed a single time. Of the sample, 2% to 2.5% falls within the top ten clones. The sequencing input was peripheral blood. The receptors were sampled from a man aged 35 to 55 who had recovered from COVID-19.

V is TRBV2 and J is TRBJ2-5; TRBD2 might be the D (7 bases). The CDR3 is 12 amino acids. V lost 1 base, J lost 10 bases, and 10 bases lay in between. Germline CDR1 and CDR2: SNHLY and FYNNEI. The CDR3 reads CASSEGGGLQYF. As DNA, the CDR3 is TGTGCCAGCAGTGAAGGGGGGGGCCTCCAGTACTTC.

The CDR3 region is CASSLAPRGGVTEAFF. The CDR3 DNA follows: TGTGCCAGCAGCTTAGCCCCACGAGGGGGAGTCACTGAAGCTTTCTTT. V usage is TRBV11-2 and J usage is TRBJ1-1; D is perhaps TRBD1 (6 bases). The V end was cut by 1 base, the J end by 4 bases, with 16 bases between. Germline V lookup: CDR1 SGHAT, CDR2 FQNNGV. The CDR3 spans 16 residues.

The rearrangement links TRBV29-1 to TRBJ1-6, with D possibly TRBD1 on 6 matching bases. The CDR3 covers 13 residues. V was pared by 3 bases and J by 6 bases, with 9 bases between. Germline assignment: CDR1 SQVTM and CDR2 ANQGSEA. The CDR3 loop is CSVDRGANSPLHF. Written as DNA, the CDR3 is TGCAGCGTTGACAGGGGAGCTAATTCACCCCTCCACTTT.

This rearrangement joins TRBV5-1 to TRBJ2-5; 7 bases match TRBD1. The CDR3 totals 15 residues. The junction had 8 bases not matched to a gene; V was cut back by 5 bases and J by 1 base. Looked up from germline, CDR1 is SGHRS and CDR2 is YFSETQ. CDR3 DNA sequence: TGCGCCAGCAGGCTCCGCCGGGACAGCCAAGAGACCCAGTACTTC. It encodes CASRLRRDSQETQYF.

The chain links TRBV19 to TRBJ1-1; D gene ambiguous. Germline values: CDR1 LNHDA, CDR2 SQIVND (reference sequence). The CDR3 covers 14 residues. Deletions cut 6 bases from V and 0 bases from J, with 11 bases between. The DNA for the CDR3 is TGTGCCAGTAGCGCCTGGGAGTTGAACACTGAAGCTTTCTTT. Its translation is CASSAWELNTEAFF.

With regard to this clone: Its ends do not fully match the called genes, so a read error is possible. This chain connects TRBV13 to TRBJ2-3; D is possibly TRBD2 (5 bases). Germline CDR1 reads PRHDT; CDR2 reads FYEKMQ (reference sequence). This CDR3 spans 15 amino acids. The CDR3 region has the DNA TGTGCCAGCAGCTTAGCGGGGTCCGTGGCAGACACGCAGTATTTT. This translates into CASSLAGSVADTQYF.

This clone was counted only a few times. J is TRBJ1-6 and V is TRBV4-2, with 7 bases identical to TRBD1. The CDR3 spans 18 residues. Germline V gene data show CDR1 as LGHNA and CDR2 as YNFKEQ. V shed 2 bases, J shed 1 base, and the junction held 8 bases outside the gene matches. The CDR3 sequence is CASSQTPGGGSYNSPLHF. The DNA of the CDR3 is TGTGCCAGCAGCCAAACCCCAGGGGGTGGATCCTATAATTCACCCCTCCACTTT.

The J gene is TRBJ1-1, the V gene TRBV7-6; D is unresolved. The CDR3 consists of 14 residues. V was trimmed by 1 base and J by 0 bases, leaving 6 bases between them. Germline CDR1 is SGHVS and CDR2 is FNYEAQ. The CDR3 bases are TGTGCCAGCAGCTTAGGCCTAATGAACACTGAAGCTTTCTTT. This translates into CASSLGLMNTEAFF.

This sequence joins TRBV12-3 or TRBV12-4 and TRBJ2-5, with D perhaps TRBD2 (6 bases). Trimming stripped 2 bases from V and 5 bases from J, with 9 bases between. This CDR3 spans 13 amino acids. For the CDR3, the DNA is TGTGCCAGCAGTTTACGGAGGGACGAGACCCAGTACTTC. Its translation: CASSLRRDETQYF.